These 23 T cell receptor beta chains originate from one sample sequenced in a study of blood T cell repertoires in COVID-19. This table comes from immunoSEQ multiplex PCR, and its TCRdb copy is limited to in-frame clones, with some not included. The data show roughly 160,000 clones, 84% seen once. The sequencing sample was made of peripheral blood. These TCRs come from a man between 70 and 80 years old with active or convalescent COVID-19.

V is TRBV15 and J is TRBJ2-1; a possible D gene is TRBD2 (7 bases). V was shortened by 2 bases and J by 4 bases, with 24 bases between the two germline ends. The CDR3 is 19 residues long. From germline, CDR1 is LNHNV and CDR2 YYDKDF (reference sequence). The DNA for the CDR3 is TGTGCCACCAGCAGACCACCTTGGGGGGGCGAAACTCCATACAATGAGCAGTTCTTC. This translates into CATSRPPWGGETPYNEQFF.

The chain is built from TRBV28 and TRBJ2-7; TRBD2 matches 9 bases. CDR1 and CDR2 from the germline V gene are MDHEN and SYDVKM. The V segment lost 6 bases and the J segment 6 bases; nucleotides outside the gene matches: 9. The CDR3 loop spans 14 amino acids. The CDR3 coding sequence is TGTGCCAGCAGCTCTAGCGGGATTCCCTTCGAGCAGTACTTC. Amino acids: CASSSSGIPFEQYF.

This chain connects TRBV7-6 to TRBJ1-4; tentative D call: TRBD1 (6 bases). There are 14 residues in the CDR3. In germline, CDR1 is SGHVS, CDR2 FNYEAQ. V gave up 1 base and J gave up 8 bases, with 11 bases separating them. Here the CDR3 DNA reads TGTGCCAGCAGCTTAGTGGCAGGGGTGGAAAAACTGTTTTTT. Protein product: CASSLVAGVEKLFF.

V and J are TRBV19 and TRBJ1-4, with a tentative D call TRBD1 (6 bases). This CDR3 spans 14 amino acids. CDR1 is LNHDA and CDR2 is SQIVND in the germline V gene (reference sequence). With 6 bases removed from V and 7 bases from J, the gap between germline ends came to 15 bases. CDR3 region: CASRTQGVSEKLFF. The CDR3 region has the DNA TGTGCCAGTAGGACACAGGGAGTGAGTGAAAAACTGTTTTTT.

The chain recombines TRBV3-1 (or the pseudogene TRBV3-2) with TRBJ2-7; 7 positions match TRBD1. This CDR3 is built from 15 residues. Germline V gives CDR1 LGHDT, CDR2 YNNKEL (reference sequence). J lost 6 bases, V lost 3 bases, and 11 bases had no gene match. DNA of the CDR3: TGTGCCAGCAGCCACAAGCCCCGGGACAGAATCGAGCAGTACTTC. It translates to CASSHKPRDRIEQYF.

The V gene is TRBV7-3, the J gene TRBJ2-1, with 7 bases matching TRBD1. The CDR3 runs 14 residues. The trim removed 5 bases at V and 6 bases at J, leaving 7 bases unmatched. CDR1 is SGHTA and CDR2 is FQGTGA in the germline V gene. The CDR3 DNA reads TGTGCCAGCAGCGGTGACAGGGATGGCAATGAGCAGTTCTTC. As protein: CASSGDRDGNEQFF.

The rearrangement links TRBV29-1 to TRBJ1-2; D call uncertain. V lost 7 bases to trimming and J lost 2 bases, with 14 bases between them. In germline, CDR1 is SQVTM, CDR2 ANQGSEA. The CDR3 covers 13 residues. The CDR3 sequence: CSASLTGNYGYTF. Written as DNA, the CDR3 is TGCAGCGCCTCACTCACGGGGAACTATGGCTACACCTTC. Complete variable domain (other parts from reference TRBV29-1 and TRBJ1-2): SAVISQKPSRDICQRGTSLTIQCQVDSQVTMMFWYRQQPGQSLTLIATANQGSEATYESGFVIDKFPISRPNLTFSTLTVSNMSPEDSSIYLCSASLTGNYGYTFGSGTRLTVV.

The rearrangement joins TRBV6-4 to TRBJ1-5; 10 bases are shared with TRBD1. V gave up 4 bases and J gave up 2 bases; unmatched junction bases: 2. The CDR3 runs 15 residues. Germline V CDR1 and CDR2: MRHNA, SNTAGT. CDR3 nucleotide sequence: TGTGCCAGCAGTGCCGGGACAGGGGGCAATCAGCCCCAGCATTTT. It translates to CASSAGTGGNQPQHF.

This chain uses TRBV18 with TRBJ1-1, with D perhaps TRBD1 (5 bases). The CDR3 runs 15 residues. V was pared by 1 base and J by 4 bases, with 13 bases between. The germline gives CDR1 KGHSH, CDR2 LQKENI. Written as DNA, the CDR3 is TGTGCCAGCTCACCACGTGCCGCAGGGCTCACTGAAGCTTTCTTT. Its protein product is CASSPRAAGLTEAFF.

The rearrangement joins TRBV30 to TRBJ1-1; D gene ambiguous. CDR3 length equals 12 residues. CDR1 is GTSNPN and CDR2 is SVGIG in the germline V gene (reference sequence). Trimming cost V 8 bases and J 1 base, with 11 bases left between them. The CDR3 bases are TGTGCCGCCCAGAGGCAGAACACTGAAGCTTTCTTT. Its protein is CAAQRQNTEAFF.

The chain couples TRBV25-1 to TRBJ1-6; TRBD1 might be the D (5 bases). Germline loops: CDR1 MGHDK, CDR2 SYGVNS. V lost 8 bases, J lost 7 bases, and 21 bases lay in between. The length of the CDR3 is 16 residues. The CDR3 coding sequence is TGTGCCAGCCAGCAGTTGGGGGAGGGTAGCAATTCACCCCTCCACTTT. Translation gives CASQQLGEGSNSPLHF.

The chain employs TRBV7-6 and TRBJ2-6, with D maybe TRBD1 (6 bases). The CDR3 has 17 amino acids. Germline CDR1 is SGHVS and CDR2 is FNYEAQ. The V gene lost 5 bases and the J gene lost 3 bases, with 17 bases spanning the gap. The CDR3, as DNA: TGTGCCAGCAGCCCCGCCCCCACAGGGAGTGGGGCCAACGTCCTGACTTTC. Translating gives CASSPAPTGSGANVLTF.

This chain links TRBV5-1 with TRBJ2-3; 9 bases map to TRBD1. The CDR3 has 17 amino acids. Trimming took 3 bases from V and 4 from J; bases not matched to a gene: 12. Germline assignment: CDR1 SGHRS and CDR2 YFSETQ. CDR3 bases: TGCGCCAGCAGCTGGGGGGCGGCCGGGACAGGGTCAGATACGCAGTATTTT. It translates to CASSWGAAGTGSDTQYF.

The chain links TRBV6-5 to TRBJ1-4; 7 bases line up with TRBD1. There are 14 residues in the CDR3. With V trimmed by 4 bases and J by 13 bases, 12 bases remained unmatched. Germline values: CDR1 MNHEY, CDR2 SVGAGI. CDR3 in amino acids: CASSSPGQTTRLFF. The CDR3 DNA reads as TGTGCCAGCAGTTCCCCGGGACAGACGACAAGACTGTTTTTT.

This chain links TRBV15 with TRBJ1-1, with 7 nucleotides matching TRBD1. CDR1 is LNHNV and CDR2 is YYDKDF in the germline V gene (reference sequence). With V trimmed by 5 bases and J by 4 bases, 16 bases remained unmatched. The CDR3 is 17 amino acids. In DNA form, the CDR3 reads TGTGCCACCAGCGGGGGAACCCGGAGACAGGGAGGCACTGAAGCTTTCTTT. It is translated as CATSGGTRRQGGTEAFF.

This clone has just one count. The chain joins TRBV14 to TRBJ2-2; TRBD1 agrees at 8 bases. V dropped 4 bases and J dropped 0; count of bases not matched to a gene: 7. The germline CDR1 and CDR2 sequences are SGHDN and FVKESK. The CDR3 length is 17 residues. The CDR3 DNA follows: TGTGCCAGCAGCCGGACAGGGTCTCATCCGAACACCGGGGAGCTGTTTTTT. It codes for CASSRTGSHPNTGELFF.

The chain links TRBV2 to TRBJ2-5, with D perhaps TRBD2 (5 bases). Germline loops: CDR1 SNHLY, CDR2 FYNNEI. V was pared by 7 bases and J by 5 bases, with 14 bases between. This CDR3 is built from 13 residues. This CDR3 reads CASMVHWRETQYF. The CDR3 DNA follows: TGTGCCAGCATGGTACACTGGAGGGAGACCCAGTACTTC.

A few counts support this clone. The CDR3 loop is CASSQGLGGQIGRRGSGYTF. The DNA of the CDR3 is TGTGCCAGCAGCCAAGGTTTAGGGGGACAGATCGGACGGAGGGGTAGTGGCTACACCTTC. The chain couples TRBV3-1 (or the pseudogene TRBV3-2) to TRBJ1-2; 7 nucleotides match TRBD1. CDR3 size: 20 residues. V lost 1 base and J lost 7; bases outside the gene matches: 24. Germline V gives CDR1 LGHDT, CDR2 YNNKEL (reference sequence).

V gene TRBV27 combines with J gene TRBJ1-6, with 7 bases that match TRBD1. Germline trimming cut 0 bases from V and 6 bases from J; bases unmatched to any gene: 14. Germline V gene lookup returns CDR1 MNHEY and CDR2 SMNVEV (reference sequence). The CDR3 is 19 residues long. CDR3 sequence (DNA): TGTGCCAGCAGTTTATCTGCAGATTCGACAGGGTGGCGTAATTCACCCCTCCACTTT. Protein product: CASSLSADSTGWRNSPLHF.

The chain employs TRBV30 and TRBJ1-1; no clear D. The CDR3 runs 14 residues. Germline-derived CDR1 and CDR2 are GTSNPN and SVGIG (reference sequence). V was shortened by 1 base and J by 0 bases, with 9 bases between the two germline ends. CDR3 protein: CAWSAQNLNTEAFF. The CDR3 DNA reads as TGTGCCTGGAGTGCACAAAATTTGAACACTGAAGCTTTCTTT.

There are a few counts of this clone. The rearrangement links TRBV10-3 to TRBJ1-1, with 9 bases lining up with TRBD1. There are 14 residues in the CDR3. Looked up from germline, CDR1 is ENHRY and CDR2 is SYGVKD. J lost 3 bases, V lost 6 bases, and 5 bases had no gene match. CDR3 nucleotides: TGTGCCATCAGCCAGACAGGGGGAGACACTGAAGCTTTCTTT. Its translation is CAISQTGGDTEAFF.

This clone was seen a handful of times. The rearrangement uses TRBV11-3 and TRBJ2-2; 13 bases fit TRBD2. Trimming at V came to 5 bases and at J to 4 bases, leaving 4 bases not matched to a gene. CDR3 length equals 16 residues. The germline CDR1 and CDR2 sequences are SGHNT and YENEEA. The CDR3 bases are TGTGCCAGCAGCCGCCGACTAGCGGGAGGCACCGGGGAGCTGTTTTTT. Translation gives CASSRRLAGGTGELFF.

The chain couples TRBV7-9 to TRBJ2-7; tentative D call: TRBD2 (6 bases). This CDR3 is built from 16 residues. Germline V gene data show CDR1 as SEHNR and CDR2 as FQNEAQ (reference sequence). Trimming took off 2 bases at V and 1 base at J, with 15 bases between the two ends. Written as DNA, the CDR3 is TGTGCCAGCAGCTTAAGTGCGGGACGCTTGTCCTACGAGCAGTACTTC. Amino acids: CASSLSAGRLSYEQYF.